These 22 T cell receptor beta chains were all obtained from the same sample, sequenced in a study of beta chain features in type 1 diabetes (dated by TCRdb to the late 2010s). Receptors were amplified or captured by the immunoSEQ multiplex PCR assay. The entire isolated RNA was reverse transcribed using the High Capacity cDNA Reverse Transcription Kit, and thus expressed TCRB transcripts were sequenced. Drawn from immuneACCESS, this table holds only the in-frame rearrangements with V and J called that TCRdb kept. Clones are partly lost; checked studies trace under half to an unresolved V gene and leave the rest unexplained. The sample profile shows 350,000 to 450,000 clones; roughly 16% of them were found once. The ten largest clones add up to approximately 0.02% of the sample. The sample taken for sequencing was naive CD4+ T cells from blood. The cell subset or site label for this specimen denotes: true naive CD4+ T cells. The receptors come from a woman aged 18-29 years in good health.

In this sample, this clone turned up a few times. The V call is TRBV30, the J call TRBJ2-7; no clear D. The CDR3 runs 12 residues. The V end lost 3 bases, the J end lost 2 bases, and 8 bases lay between the germline ends. CDR1 is GTSNPN and CDR2 is SVGIG in the germline V gene (reference sequence). CDR3 sequence: CAWRGLTYEQYF. DNA for the CDR3: TGTGCCTGGAGGGGCCTAACCTACGAGCAGTACTTC.

This clone turned up a few times. Other DNA sequences in the same sample also yield this CDR3. J is TRBJ1-1 and V is TRBV29-1; D perhaps matches TRBD1 (5 bases). From germline, CDR1 is SQVTM and CDR2 ANQGSEA. This CDR3 has 13 residues. The germline V and J ends were trimmed by 4 bases and 1 base, with 10 bases remaining between them. The CDR3 nucleotides are TGCAGCGTTGCGGGGGGTCCGAACACTGAAGCTTTCTTT. This encodes CSVAGGPNTEAFF.

CDR3 DNA sequence: TGTGCCAGCAGCTTCCGAGGGAACTATGGCTACACCTTC. This gives the protein CASSFRGNYGYTF. The chain links TRBV28 to TRBJ1-2, with D hard to call. CDR1 MDHEN and CDR2 SYDVKM come from the germline V gene. The CDR3 totals 13 residues. The germline V and J ends were trimmed by 6 bases and 2 bases, with 10 bases remaining between them.

The chain carries TRBV7-2 and TRBJ2-4; D perhaps matches TRBD2 (6 bases). Trimming cost V 5 bases and J 0 bases, with 11 bases left between them. CDR3 length: 15 residues. Germline V gene data show CDR1 as SGHTA and CDR2 as FQGNSA. The CDR3 region is CASSRGTLAKNIQYF. The CDR3 DNA follows: TGTGCCAGCAGCCGCGGGACGTTAGCCAAAAACATTCAGTACTTC. The full variable domain, its missing parts supplied by reference TRBV7-2 and TRBJ2-4, is GAGVSQSPSNKVTEKGKDVELRCDPISGHTALYWYRQSLGQGLEFLIYFQGNSAPDKSGLPSDRFSAERTGGSVSTLTIQRTQQEDSAVYLCASSRGTLAKNIQYFGAGTRLSVL.

The chain joins TRBV30 to TRBJ2-7, with a weak D call TRBD2 (6 bases). The germline gives CDR1 GTSNPN, CDR2 SVGIG (reference sequence). V lost 1 base and J lost 3, with 16 bases in between. The length of the CDR3 is 15 residues. Here the CDR3 DNA reads TGTGCCTGGAGTGGTCAAGGAGGGAGATACTACGAGCAGTACTTC. Protein product: CAWSGQGGRYYEQYF.

This clone was seen a few times. V usage is TRBV19 and J usage is TRBJ1-2; perhaps TRBD1 as D (5 bases). The CDR3 consists of 18 residues. The V and J ends lost 6 bases and 5 bases respectively, with 28 bases between them. Germline V gene sequence: CDR1 LNHDA, CDR2 SQIVND (reference sequence). DNA of the CDR3: TGTGCCAGTAGCCAGGCAAGTTCGGGACTCAATTTGAGATATGGCTACACCTTC. As protein: CASSQASSGLNLRYGYTF.

The chain joins TRBV11-2 to TRBJ2-3; D is unresolved. Trimming removed 4 bases from V and 1 base from J, with 6 bases in between. In germline, CDR1 is SGHAT, CDR2 FQNNGV. The CDR3 totals 13 residues. The CDR3 DNA reads as TGTGCCAGCAGCTATACGGGCACAGATACGCAGTATTTT. Translation gives CASSYTGTDTQYF. The variable domain in full, with the rest retrieved from reference TRBV11-2 and TRBJ2-3, is EAGVAQSPRYKIIEKRQSVAFWCNPISGHATLYWYQQILGQGPKLLIQFQNNGVVDDSQLPKDRFSAERLKGVDSTLKIQPAKLEDSAVYLCASSYTGTDTQYFGPGTRLTVL.

This clone has a handful of counts. This rearrangement joins TRBV21-1 to TRBJ2-7; the table gives TRBD1 as D, unverified against the DNA. TRBV21-1 is given as a pseudogene. This CDR3 is built from 15 residues. The CDR3 region has the DNA TGTGCCAGCAGCTACCCCGGGACAGTGGTCCACGAGCAGTACTTC. It yields the protein CASSYPGTVVHEQYF.

Of note for this clone: Other nucleotide sequences in the sample specify the same CDR3. The genes are TRBV29-1 and TRBJ1-2; possible D gene TRBD1, 5 bases. Germline assignment: CDR1 SQVTM and CDR2 ANQGSEA. V was clipped by 3 bases and J by 2 bases, with 10 bases between them. CDR3 size: 13 residues. Written as DNA, the CDR3 is TGCAGCGTTGAGGGGCGTACGAACTATGGCTACACCTTC. As protein: CSVEGRTNYGYTF.

The rearrangement joins TRBV6-1 to TRBJ2-1; possible D gene TRBD2, 6 bases. Looked up from germline, CDR1 is MNHNS and CDR2 is SASEGT. Trimming cost V 0 bases and J 9 bases, with 12 bases left between them. The CDR3 extends over 14 amino acids. This CDR3 is CASSEARRAGEQFF. The CDR3 DNA sequence: TGTGCCAGCAGTGAAGCGAGGAGGGCAGGTGAGCAGTTCTTC.

V gene TRBV14 combines with J gene TRBJ2-1, with 10 bases fitting TRBD2. V shed 2 bases, J shed 10 bases, and the junction held 2 bases outside the gene matches. This CDR3 is built from 13 residues. Per germline, CDR1 SGHDN and CDR2 FVKESK. The CDR3 DNA reads as TGTGCCAGCAGCCAAAGTAGCGGGAGGGAGCAGTTCTTC. It is translated as CASSQSSGREQFF.

V is TRBV20-1 and J is TRBJ2-7, with TRBD2 matching over 8 bases. The CDR3 sequence is 11 residues long. V shed 8 bases and J 6 bases; nucleotides not matched to a gene: 6. Germline CDR1 is DFQATT and CDR2 is SNEGSKA (reference sequence). In DNA, the CDR3 is TGCAGTTCTCGGGGGGGTGGCGAGCAGTACTTC. The encoded protein is CSSRGGGEQYF.

The chain has TRBV9 and TRBJ2-2; 9 bases are shared with TRBD2. Trimming cost V 0 bases and J 3 bases; bases outside gene matches: 6. The germline gives CDR1 SGDLS, CDR2 YYNGEE. This CDR3 region has 17 residues. The CDR3 loop is CASSVGSGGGDTGELFF. CDR3 in DNA: TGTGCCAGCAGCGTAGGTAGTGGCGGGGGGGACACCGGGGAGCTGTTTTTT.

The chain couples TRBV30 to TRBJ1-4; D is unclear. Germline lookup yields CDR1 GTSNPN and CDR2 SVGIG (reference sequence). There are 15 residues in the CDR3. The V and J ends lost 1 base and 7 bases respectively, with 16 bases between them. The CDR3 is CAWSADIFRSEKLFF. The CDR3 DNA reads TGTGCCTGGAGTGCCGACATCTTTAGAAGTGAAAAACTGTTTTTT.

The V call is TRBV19, the J call TRBJ2-6; 8 bases map to TRBD1. The CDR3 consists of 17 residues. V lost 4 bases, J lost 0 bases, and 5 bases stayed unmatched. Germline assignment: CDR1 LNHDA and CDR2 SQIVND (reference sequence). The CDR3 loop is CASSTGTGSSGANVLTF. CDR3 bases: TGTGCCAGTAGTACCGGGACAGGAAGCTCTGGGGCCAACGTCCTGACTTTC.

V usage is TRBV4-2 and J usage is TRBJ2-7; D gene unclear. V was trimmed by 2 bases and J by 1 base, leaving 15 bases between them. The germline gives CDR1 LGHNA, CDR2 YNFKEQ. The CDR3 runs 16 residues. The CDR3 DNA is TGTGCCAGCAGCCAAATCGGCGGAGCTTCTTCCTACGAGCAGTACTTC. It is translated as CASSQIGGASSYEQYF.

The V gene is TRBV29-1, the J gene TRBJ1-4; no definite D call. CDR1 and CDR2 (germline): SQVTM, ANQGSEA. CDR3 length: 13 residues. V was trimmed by 4 bases and J by 0 bases, leaving 6 bases between them. CDR3 DNA: TGCAGCGTTGTATCCCCAACTAATGAAAAACTGTTTTTT. Translating gives CSVVSPTNEKLFF.

The DNA for the CDR3 is TGCGCCAGCAGCTGGACTAGCGGGAGCAGCGAGCAGTACTTC. Encoded protein: CASSWTSGSSEQYF. This sequence joins TRBV5-1 and TRBJ2-7; 13 bases are shared with TRBD2. CDR3 size: 14 residues. Germline V gives CDR1 SGHRS, CDR2 YFSETQ. V shed 3 bases, J shed 6 bases, and the junction held 3 bases outside the gene matches.

This clone was detected a few times. The chain has TRBV7-9 and TRBJ1-2; the D is unclear. V lost 3 bases to trimming and J lost 4 bases, with 12 bases between them. CDR1 is SEHNR, CDR2 FQNEAQ, per germline (reference sequence). CDR3 length: 14 residues. CDR3 DNA: TGTGCCAGCAGCTTCGGGGAAATGAGCTATGGCTACACCTTC. Translation gives CASSFGEMSYGYTF.

This clone was detected a few times. The V and J genes are TRBV29-1 and TRBJ1-1; TRBD1 is a possible D gene (6 bases). The length of the CDR3 is 14 residues. CDR1 and CDR2 from the germline V gene are SQVTM and ANQGSEA. The V gene lost 3 bases and the J gene lost 1 base, with 12 bases spanning the gap. The CDR3 loop reads CSVERTVPNTEAFF. In DNA form, the CDR3 reads TGCAGCGTTGAGAGGACAGTACCGAACACTGAAGCTTTCTTT.

V usage is TRBV30 and J usage is TRBJ2-6; the D is unclear. The V gene's germline CDR1 is GTSNPN and CDR2 SVGIG (reference sequence). Trimming shortened V by 2 bases and J by 0 bases, and 11 bases separated the two germline ends. CDR3 length equals 16 residues. The CDR3 reads CAWSQLVTSGANVLTF. CDR3 nucleotide sequence: TGTGCCTGGAGTCAATTAGTTACCTCTGGGGCCAACGTCCTGACTTTC.

The V and J genes are TRBV29-1 and TRBJ2-7, with 8 bases identical to TRBD2. The trim removed 5 bases at V and 0 bases at J, leaving 3 bases unmatched. In germline, CDR1 is SQVTM, CDR2 ANQGSEA. The CDR3 length is 13 residues. The CDR3 here is CSVSREGSYEQYF. The CDR3 DNA reads as TGCAGCGTTAGCCGGGAGGGCTCCTACGAGCAGTACTTC.